A single sample gave rise to the 20 T cell receptor beta chains below, sequenced in a study of tumor and adjacent non-tumor tissue in lung cancer. RNA was extracted from bulk tissue without any cell sorting. This non-tumor lung sample came from over 3 cm beyond the tumor edge. A modified ARM-PCR protocol with three rounds of nested PCR amplified TCRbeta. TCRdb reprocessed the multiplex PCR reads via MiXCR and lists one record per CDR3 protein. The data show approximately 82,000 distinct CDR3 sequences, over 65% seen once. The sequenced sample was distant non-tumor lung tissue. The receptors originated from a man between 70 and 80 years old with non-small cell lung cancer.

By frequency in the sample, this clonotype is medium-sized (0.01 to 0.1%). This sequence joins TRBV12-3 or TRBV12-4 and TRBJ1-2, with TRBD1 matching over 9 bases. This CDR3 spans 15 amino acids. J gave up 4 bases and V 5 bases, and 8 bases lay outside the gene matches. The CDR3 region is CASSARDRDSYGYTF. CDR3 nucleotides: TGTGCCAGCAGTGCCCGGGACAGGGATAGCTATGGCTACACCTTC.

To note about this clonotype: The junction and the germline gene differ at one end; a read error may be behind it. CDR3 sequence: CPSSLVGWDRAKYF. The CDR3 DNA reads as TGTCCCAGCAGCTTAGTTGGTTGGGATCGAGCGAAGTACTTC. This chain connects TRBV11-2 to TRBJ2-7; no clear D gene. Germline V lookup: CDR1 SGHAT, CDR2 FQNNGV. This CDR3 spans 14 amino acids.

This chain connects TRBV4-2 to TRBJ2-3, with D tentatively TRBD2 (7 bases). This CDR3 has 14 residues. CDR1 and CDR2 from the germline V gene are LGHNA and YNFKEQ. The V and J ends lost 10 bases and 3 bases respectively, with 17 bases between them. The CDR3 DNA follows: TGTGCCATTTCGAGGGGGGGTGTGACAGATACGCAGTATTTT. Amino acid sequence: CAISRGGVTDTQYF.

Notes on this clonotype: Compared with germline, one end of the junction differs, possibly owing to a read error. V is TRBV5-5 and J is TRBJ1-1, with D uncertain. This CDR3 contains 13 residues. Germline V gives CDR1 SGHKS, CDR2 YYEKEE (reference sequence). CDR3 in DNA: TGTGCCGGCAGCTTAGGGCTGAACACTGAAGCTTACTTT. Protein product: CAGSLGLNTEAYF.

As to this clonotype: The junction does not match germline at one end; this may be a read error. The V call is TRBV4-1, the J call TRBJ2-7; 11 nucleotides line up with TRBD2. From germline, CDR1 is MGHRA and CDR2 YSYEKL. This CDR3 has 16 residues. The CDR3 region is CAGSRTLAGEGGEQYF. In DNA form, the CDR3 reads TGCGCCGGCAGCCGAACACTAGCGGGAGAGGGGGGCGAGCAATACTTC.

Of note for this clonotype: Germline and junction disagree at one end, which may indicate a read error. The V call is TRBV4-2, the J call TRBJ1-4; D not certain. This CDR3 is built from 17 residues. Per germline, CDR1 LGHNA and CDR2 YNFKEQ. CDR3 bases: TGTGCCAGCAACCAAGCACTGTTGGGGTTAGCTAATGAAAAACTGTTTTTT. Its protein product is CASNQALLGLANEKLFF.

A remark on this clonotype: This is likely a read error, given that the CDR3 carries no conserved phenylalanine or tryptophan at its end. The rearrangement joins TRBV11-2 to TRBJ1-2; TRBD1 matches at 9 bases. CDR3 size: 14 residues. Germline values: CDR1 SGHAT, CDR2 FQNNGV. CDR3 coding DNA: TGTGCCAGCTCGGCGACAGGGGGTAACTATGGATACACCTTA. Its protein product is CASSATGGNYGYTL.

In the case of this clonotype: A read error may be the cause here, since a much bigger clone is one base away. This CDR3 fails to terminate in the conserved phenylalanine or tryptophan, so it likely reflects a read error. This chain joins TRBV2 and TRBJ2-1; D is perhaps TRBD1 (6 bases). Trimming removed 4 bases from V and 3 bases from J, with 7 bases in between. The CDR3 covers 13 residues. The germline gives CDR1 SNHLY, CDR2 FYNNEI. CDR3 sequence: CASSGTDYNEQFS. The CDR3 DNA is TGTGCCAGCAGTGGGACAGACTACAATGAGCAGTTCTCC.

This clonotype came up a few times. This chain uses TRBV7-8 with TRBJ2-5; 10 nucleotides align to TRBD2. This CDR3 has 18 amino acids. V shed 7 bases, J shed 1 base, and the junction held 15 bases outside the gene matches. Germline V CDR1 and CDR2: SGHVS, FQNEAQ. The DNA of the CDR3 is TGTGCCAGCATCATAAGGATGTCTAGCGGGAGCCGCCAAGAGACCCAGTACTTC. Its protein is CASIIRMSSGSRQETQYF.

Notes on this clonotype: Given the absence of the conserved phenylalanine or tryptophan at the CDR3 end, a read error is likely. J is TRBJ1-3 and V is TRBV20-1; tentatively, D is TRBD1 (6 bases). The CDR3 loop spans 14 amino acids. CDR1 and CDR2 (germline): DFQATT, SNEGSKA (reference sequence). CDR3 in DNA: TGCAGTGCTAGACAGGGGAATTCAGGAAACATCATATATTCT. Amino acid sequence: CSARQGNSGNIIYS.

As to this clonotype: At one of its ends the junction is not consistent with the germline gene, which may arise from a read error. This sequence joins TRBV11-2 and TRBJ2-3; 7 nucleotides align to TRBD2. This CDR3 has 15 residues. The V gene's germline CDR1 is SGHAT and CDR2 FQNNGV. The CDR3 nucleotides are TGTGCCAACAGCTTAGATCGGGGGGATAAAGATACGCAGTATTTT. Amino acid sequence: CANSLDRGDKDTQYF.

For this clonotype: An end of the junction differs from the germline gene, which may be a read error. The rearrangement uses TRBV6-6 and TRBJ2-1, with D possibly being TRBD1 (6 bases). In germline, CDR1 is MNHNY, CDR2 SVGAGI (reference sequence). The CDR3 length is 13 residues. The CDR3 DNA is TGTTCCAGCAGTTCACAGGGCTCGGGTGACCAGTTCTTC. Translation: CSSSSQGSGDQFF.

Turning to this clonotype: Possible read error: a much larger clone is one base away. This CDR3 fails to terminate in the conserved phenylalanine or tryptophan, so it likely reflects a read error. V gene TRBV4-1 combines with J gene TRBJ1-2; 8 nucleotides line up with TRBD1. The CDR3 runs to 13 residues. V dropped 4 bases and J dropped 7; count of bases not matched to a gene: 5. Germline CDR1 is MGHRA and CDR2 is YSYEKL. The CDR3 loop is CASSREDRAGYTL. CDR3 sequence (DNA): TGCGCCAGCAGCCGAGAGGACAGGGCTGGCTACACCTTA.

Worth noting for this clonotype: At one of its ends the junction is not consistent with the germline gene, which may arise from a read error. The CDR3 region is CASSRLEVSTDTQYF. DNA for the CDR3: TGTGCCAGCAGCCGTCTGGAAGTAAGCACAGATACCCAGTATTTT. V and J are TRBV11-3 and TRBJ2-3; D is ambiguous. Looked up from germline, CDR1 is SGHNT and CDR2 is YENEEA. The CDR3 is 15 amino acids.

J is TRBJ2-7 and V is TRBV6-2 or TRBV6-3, with D possibly TRBD2 on 6 matching bases. Germline loops: CDR1 MNHEY, CDR2 SVGEGT. The CDR3 runs to 14 residues. V was shortened by 4 bases and J by 4 bases, with 14 bases between the two germline ends. The CDR3 loop is CASSCGVSSYEQYF. The CDR3 DNA sequence: TGTGCCAGCAGTTGCGGGGTTAGCTCGTACGAGCAGTACTTC.

About this clonotype itself: A read error may account for a junction end that differs from germline. V and J are TRBV11-3 and TRBJ1-1; 7 nucleotides match TRBD1. The CDR3 is 16 residues long. Germline-derived CDR1 and CDR2 are SGHNT and YENEEA. The CDR3 protein is CASGFRDRTLNIKAFF. CDR3 nucleotide sequence: TGTGCCAGCGGCTTCCGGGACAGAACCCTGAACATCAAAGCTTTCTTT.

On this clonotype: This may arise from a read error, as a much more abundant clone is one base away. The chain carries TRBV6-1 and TRBJ1-2; no reliable D call. This CDR3 is built from 12 residues. CDR1 and CDR2 from the germline V gene are MNHNS and SASEGT. This CDR3 is CTSSEGAYGYTF. Written as DNA, the CDR3 is TGTACCAGCAGTGAAGGCGCCTATGGCTACACCTTC.

Regarding this clonotype: At one of its ends the junction is not consistent with the germline gene, which may arise from a read error. The V gene is TRBV5-6, the J gene TRBJ2-5, with D perhaps being TRBD1 or TRBD2 (5 bases each). Per germline, CDR1 SGHDT and CDR2 YYEEEE. The CDR3 loop spans 16 amino acids. As DNA, the CDR3 is TGTGCCATCAGTCGTTCCATTACCGACAGAGTAGGGACCCAGCACTTC. Translated, it gives CAISRSITDRVGTQHF.

Points on this clonotype: A junction boundary mismatches the germline segment, possibly from a read error. The rearrangement links TRBV4-1 to TRBJ2-7; TRBD1 matches at 7 bases. The CDR3 length is 15 residues. Germline V CDR1 and CDR2: MGHRA, YSYEKL. The CDR3: CASSRGTDRASEQYF. CDR3 nucleotides: TGCGCCAGCAGCCGCGGTACCGACAGGGCGAGCGAGCAATACTTC.

As for this clonotype: The germline gene is not matched at one end of the junction; a read error may be the cause. The chain employs TRBV27 and TRBJ2-2; 8 bases fit TRBD1. This CDR3 has 15 residues. Per the germline V gene, CDR1 is MNHEY and CDR2 is SMNVEV (reference sequence). CDR3 residues: CASSLTGVNTGKLFF. In nucleotides, the CDR3 is TGTGCCAGCAGTCTGACAGGGGTAAACACCGGGAAGCTGTTTTTT.